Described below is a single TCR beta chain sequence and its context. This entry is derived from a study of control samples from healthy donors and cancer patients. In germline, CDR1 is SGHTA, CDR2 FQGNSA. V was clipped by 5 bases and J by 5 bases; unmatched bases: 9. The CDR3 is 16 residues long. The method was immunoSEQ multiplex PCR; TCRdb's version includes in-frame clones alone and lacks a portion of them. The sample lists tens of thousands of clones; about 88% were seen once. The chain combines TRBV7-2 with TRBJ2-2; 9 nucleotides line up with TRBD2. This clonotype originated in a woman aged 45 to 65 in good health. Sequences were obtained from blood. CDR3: CASSLSGGPRTGELFF. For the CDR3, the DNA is TGTGCCAGCAGCCTTAGCGGGGGCCCCAGAACCGGGGAGCTGTTTTTT.